The subject of this entry is one TCR beta chain. Which antigen it targets is not known. The input lacks base qualities; no much larger clone sits a single base away. The source of the sample is a study of cytomegalovirus exposure and HLA in healthy donors (TCRdb year 2017). About the investigation overall: In an earlier analysis of approximately 500 of the donors, 276 Gb of sequence data and 120 million or so unique TCR beta sequences from 150 million to 200 million T cells were reported. An early release covering some 640 HLA-typed donors comprised roughly 300 gigabases of sequencing data and around 85 million unique TCR sequences. Among the roughly 400 genotyped donors, approximately 77% belonged to the genetic ancestry cluster associated with self-reported Caucasian donors. The study aimed to test whether signatures of past pathogen exposure could be identified by cataloging public T cell receptors. The study used immunosequencing to profile the T cell repertoires of 600 to 850 subjects and linked those repertoires to cytomegalovirus serostatus. Along with the approximately 650-subject first cohort, a separate validation cohort of more than 90 different subjects was used. To predict cytomegalovirus infection status, the study combined high-throughput TCR immunosequencing, statistical association of individual TCRs with disease status, and machine learning. In a later analysis, previously published TCR beta repertoires from several hundred donors were re-analyzed and high-resolution HLA genotyping was added so that TCR occurrence patterns could be studied. Rather than using new phenotypic data, the later analysis identified candidate immune exposures from TCR beta sequences and from how often those sequences occurred across donors. An earlier analysis of fewer than 750 of the donors used high-throughput TCR beta sequencing to judge whether each TCR beta V gene segment behaved as functional or pseudogenic. Donor age, sex, ethnicity and CMV serostatus were compiled together with the repertoire data. A later genetic analysis used genome-wide SNP genotypes for about 60% of the roughly 670 donors, treating that subset as a discovery cohort. All discovery cohort repertoires had been generated on a single sequencing platform. Both class I and class II loci were covered by HLA typing, at four-digit resolution. Typing coverage varied by locus: roughly 620-640 donors for A, B, C, DRB1 and DQB1; approximately 500 for DQA1; some 610 for DPA1; 450 to 480 for DPB1. Because of strong linkage in the cohort, roughly five DR-DQ haplotypes were treated as single units for association and clustering. Among some 400 genotyped donors of the cohort, an average of roughly 230,000 unique TCR beta nucleotide sequences was sequenced per donor, of which about 19% were non-productive. The study at large found these results: Specific HLA alleles were associated with more than 15,000 TCR beta sequences at a false discovery rate of 0.05 in a later analysis. Across donors, most TCR sequences were observed very rarely, whereas some public TCRs were present in many individuals. Compared with the roughly 670-donor mean, donors in an Asian-associated ancestry cluster had fewer N-insertions in productive TCRs, according to a later genetic analysis. Some IMGT-functional V segments, including TRBV6-2 and TRBV6-3, could not be distinguished by the 87-base-pair reads and were therefore excluded. According to a later analysis, most CMV-associated TCR beta chains appeared to be HLA-restricted, and the HLA associations seemed to be driven largely by CMV exposure. When HLA alleles, especially DR and DQ, strongly co-occurred, attributing TCR associations to individual alleles was difficult. The classifier was reported to diagnose cytomegalovirus status with high specificity and sensitivity in both the original cohort and the validation cohort. A later genetic analysis associated a missense DCLRE1C variant with V-gene and J-gene trimming of TCR beta chains, and an independent cohort replicated the association. In a later analysis, HLA-associated TCR beta chains were found to be more clonally expanded and to have lower generation probabilities than equally common non-associated chains. An earlier analysis of some 590 of the donors showed that most TCR beta V segments appeared in productive rearrangements either about 87% or about 30% of the time, which broadly matched IMGT annotations. A total of some 180 TCR beta chains were listed by the study as associated with cytomegalovirus. The cohort was sequenced for TCR beta chains only, and without alpha or paired-chain data the features that could be detected were limited. In a later analysis, several top co-occurrence clusters were reported to appear linked to parvovirus B19, influenza, CMV and Epstein-Barr virus. Correlated functional status among segregating V segments might be attributable to linkage disequilibrium, but an unknown experimental factor could not be ruled out. A later analysis found that TCR association rates varied across HLA loci, with DRB1 alleles showing the most associated TCRs and HLA-C alleles the fewest. A further reported finding was that TCR beta sequences accurately predicted the HLA-A and HLA-B alleles for most subjects in the first cohort. Sequencing depth was assumed to be roughly uniform across donors in the presence/absence analyses, though that assumption may not hold. Because counts were too low, about 18 rarely observed V segments, including chromosome 9 orphons, were excluded from the earlier analysis of 587 of the donors. A cluster of highly shared sequence variants was judged likely to be a technical artifact of the sequencing pipeline. The authors suggested that the approach could potentially be extended to other disease states and immunological phenotypes. Because some donors lacked HLA typing at each locus, the association tests relied only on the typed subset. A few of the identified cytomegalovirus-associated TCR beta chains were confirmed in vitro to be specific for cytomegalovirus antigens. For the cohort, immune exposure information was limited to CMV serostatus.

The library was built by means of the immunoSEQ multiplex PCR assay. For the multiplex PCR, a mixture combining 60 forward primers for TCR Vbeta segments and 13 reverse primers for TCR Jbeta segments was used. The CDR3 region of rearranged TCR beta genes was amplified from genomic DNA with a multiplex PCR assay. On the Illumina HiSeq System, the amplified TCR beta libraries were sequenced as 87-base-pair reads. As for the original processing: In a later analysis, roughly 80 million unique TCR beta chains were counted across the approximately 670 repertoires, and roughly 10 million of these chains were shared by at least two donors. Raw reads were error-corrected and collapsed into unique sequences with a nearest-neighbor algorithm that merged closely related sequences to remove PCR and sequencing errors. CDR3 sequences were aligned to IMGT reference sequences to assign V, D and J gene segments. Each retained sequence needed at least a six-nucleotide match to both a V gene segment and a J gene segment. Rearrangements were called productive when the CDR3 lacked stop codons and stayed in frame with V and J; all others were non-productive. Following IMGT convention, CDR3 was defined as the stretch from the second conserved V-encoded cysteine up to the conserved J-encoded phenylalanine. In an earlier analysis of around 640 of the donors, sequences lacking an unambiguous match to a single V gene segment were excluded. In an earlier analysis of 450 to 700 of the donors, V segments were called functional above 56.7% productive rearrangements and were called segregating when the between-donor standard deviation exceeded 5%. A statistical classification framework was built to diagnose cytomegalovirus status from the catalog of TCR beta chain sequences. In a later analysis, V and J genes were assigned by comparing TCR nucleotide sequences against IMGT/GENE-DB human TR gene sequences. Using the TCRdist pipeline, a later analysis assigned CDR3 sequences along with most-parsimonious VDJ recombination scenarios. In a later analysis, each TCR beta chain was defined by its CDR3 amino acid sequence together with its V-gene family, and reads lacking a unique V-gene family were excluded. As a way to deal with suspected cross-contamination and a sequencing artifact, a later analysis dropped 640 or so nucleotide sequences that were highly shared and had low generation probability. For each public chain, a later analysis derived a clonal expansion index from normalized ranks of inferred template counts within each repertoire. Generation probabilities in a later analysis came from a VDJ recombination model fitted to out-of-frame rearrangements, and those results were checked against IGoR. In a later analysis, hypergeometric tests were used to score TCR-TCR, TCR-HLA and TCR-CMV co-occurrence, with a repertoire-size bias correction applied to TCR pairs. A later analysis estimated false discovery rates by permuting HLA or CMV assignments 20 times. In a later analysis, co-occurring TCRs were grouped using DBSCAN, with TCRdist sequence similarity added in when clustering inside HLA-allele-positive subsets. Co-occurrence clustering excluded repertoires with fewer than 30,000 or more than 120,000 public chains, plus five with anomalous nucleotide sharing. As stored in TCRdb, this immuneACCESS dataset retains in-frame rearrangements with V and J assigned. A fraction of the clones does not appear; measured against another copy, unresolved V genes explain less than half of the discrepancy, and the remainder lacks a known reason. Clone size and the V and J calls come from that table; the DNA yielded D and trimming. The sample yields around 130,000 clones; less than 85% were counted once. The ten largest clones add up to more than 2% of the sample.

Reading the germline V gene gives CDR1 MNHNS and CDR2 SASEGT. The CDR3 numbers 14 residues from cysteine through phenylalanine. The sequence is cut down to CDR3 DNA, 42 bases in frame from base 1. V and J are truncated by 5 bases and 4 bases respectively, leaving an intervening sequence of 11 bases. The cohort consisted of hundreds of healthy bone marrow donors. Cohort members were all nominally healthy when sampled, although unrecorded immune exposures were likely present. The donor was CMV seropositive and was included in the group of 250 to 300 seropositive cohort members. A peripheral blood sample was provided by each donor, and peripheral blood mononuclear cells were used for TCR beta sequencing. Genomic DNA extraction from the blood cell samples was performed with the Qiagen DNeasy Blood Extraction Kit.

This chain joins TRBV6-1 to TRBJ2-2; perhaps TRBD1 is the D gene, with 6 bases matching. The sample was PBMCs. The sequence came from a woman aged 40 to 55 in good health and CMV-seropositive. This receptor carries the CDR3 CASSRQVGTGELFF. The nucleotide sequence reads as follows: TGTGCCAGCAGTCGACAGGTGGGCACCGGGGAGCTGTTTTTT.